Each of the 10 T cell receptor beta chains below was sequenced from the same sample in a study of cytomegalovirus exposure and HLA in healthy donors. Both 60 Vbeta primers and 13 Jbeta primers went into the PCR. Clones were sequenced by immunoSEQ multiplex PCR, and TCRdb holds only the in-frame ones, with some missing. The profile shows 190,000 or so clones, roughly 78% of them singletons. The sample taken for sequencing was PBMCs. Receptor source: a girl aged 5-17 years in good health and CMV-seropositive.

The rearrangement uses TRBV29-1 and TRBJ1-2; D call uncertain. This CDR3 has 13 residues. V was trimmed by 8 bases and J by 3 bases, leaving 16 bases between them. Germline CDR1 is SQVTM and CDR2 is ANQGSEA. CDR3 residues: CSFSSRRDYGYTF. The CDR3 bases are TGCAGCTTCTCCTCACGCCGGGACTATGGCTACACCTTC.

V is TRBV28 and J is TRBJ2-1; D perhaps matches TRBD1 (5 bases). Per the germline V gene, CDR1 is MDHEN and CDR2 is SYDVKM. V lost 6 bases and J lost 10, with 13 bases in between. The CDR3 spans 12 residues. Here the CDR3 DNA reads TGTGCCAGCAGCACCCAGGGCGCCGAGCAGTTCTTC. Translating it yields CASSTQGAEQFF.

The rearrangement uses TRBV5-5 and TRBJ2-7, with D possibly TRBD2 on 6 matching bases. V lost 4 bases, J lost 2 bases, and 16 bases lay in between. There are 15 residues in the CDR3. The germline V gene encodes CDR1 SGHKS and CDR2 YYEKEE (reference sequence). CDR3 sequence (DNA): TGTGCCAGCAGCGCCACCGGGACTGGACCCTACGAGCAGTACTTC. Its translation is CASSATGTGPYEQYF.

The chain recombines TRBV6-5 with TRBJ1-2; D may be TRBD1 (6 bases). Trimming cost V 5 bases and J 11 bases, with 18 bases left between them. In germline, CDR1 is MNHEY, CDR2 SVGAGI. The CDR3 is 13 amino acids. CDR3 residues: CASSPLRGAGYTF. As DNA, the CDR3 is TGTGCCAGCAGTCCACTACGGGGGGCAGGTTACACCTTC.

The J gene is TRBJ1-4, the V gene TRBV4-3; tentatively, D is TRBD1 (5 bases). V lost 0 bases and J lost 1, with 6 bases in between. The CDR3 is 15 amino acids. CDR1 is LGHNA and CDR2 is YSLEER in the germline V gene. The CDR3 coding sequence is TGCGCCAGCAGCCAAGAGGGGGGAACTAATGAAAAACTGTTTTTT. It yields the protein CASSQEGGTNEKLFF.

The rearrangement joins TRBV2 to TRBJ1-2; perhaps TRBD1 as D (6 bases). The CDR3 has 14 residues. Looked up from germline, CDR1 is SNHLY and CDR2 is FYNNEI. The V and J ends lost 5 bases and 7 bases respectively, with 17 bases between them. CDR3 loop: CASSRENRVGGYTF. In DNA, the CDR3 is TGTGCCAGCAGTCGTGAAAACAGGGTTGGTGGCTACACCTTC.

The V and J genes are TRBV18 and TRBJ1-5; 8 nucleotides align to TRBD1. J gave up 0 bases and V 3 bases, and 4 bases lay outside the gene matches. CDR3 length: 16 amino acids. The germline CDR1 and CDR2 sequences are KGHSH and LQKENI. The CDR3 DNA is TGTGCCAGCTCACCCCCCGGACAGGGTAGCAATCAGCCCCAGCATTTT. It codes for CASSPPGQGSNQPQHF.

V gene TRBV6-5 combines with J gene TRBJ2-2; D is possibly TRBD1 (6 bases). The CDR3 contains 16 residues. Trimming removed 4 bases from V and 1 base from J, with 13 bases in between. CDR1 and CDR2 (germline): MNHEY, SVGAGI. The CDR3 sequence: CASSSPSTGNTGELFF. The CDR3 DNA reads as TGTGCCAGCAGTTCTCCCTCGACAGGGAACACCGGGGAGCTGTTTTTT.

This chain links TRBV28 with TRBJ1-6; D gene uncertain. Trimming cost V 3 bases and J 9 bases, with 12 bases left between them. Per the germline V gene, CDR1 is MDHEN and CDR2 is SYDVKM. The CDR3 covers 14 residues. CDR3 loop: CASSFRLQGSPLHF. CDR3 DNA sequence: TGTGCCAGCAGTTTCAGACTCCAAGGTTCACCCCTCCACTTT.

V is TRBV4-2 and J is TRBJ2-5; D unclear. The V and J ends lost 0 bases and 5 bases respectively, with 10 bases between them. In germline, CDR1 is LGHNA, CDR2 YNFKEQ. This CDR3 spans 14 amino acids. The CDR3 protein is CASSQDRLVETQYF. The CDR3 nucleotides read TGTGCCAGCAGCCAAGATCGGCTAGTGGAGACCCAGTACTTC.